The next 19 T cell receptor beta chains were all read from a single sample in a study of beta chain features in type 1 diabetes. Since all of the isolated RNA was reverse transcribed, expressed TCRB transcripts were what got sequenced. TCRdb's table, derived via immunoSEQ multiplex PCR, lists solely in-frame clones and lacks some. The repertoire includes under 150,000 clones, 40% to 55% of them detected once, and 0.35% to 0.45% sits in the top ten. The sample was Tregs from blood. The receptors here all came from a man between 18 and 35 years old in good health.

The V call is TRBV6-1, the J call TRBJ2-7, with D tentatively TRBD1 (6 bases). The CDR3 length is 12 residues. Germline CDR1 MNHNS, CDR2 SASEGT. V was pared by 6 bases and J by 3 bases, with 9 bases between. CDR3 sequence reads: CASSSTGYEQYF. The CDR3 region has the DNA TGTGCCAGCAGCTCGACAGGCTACGAGCAGTACTTC.

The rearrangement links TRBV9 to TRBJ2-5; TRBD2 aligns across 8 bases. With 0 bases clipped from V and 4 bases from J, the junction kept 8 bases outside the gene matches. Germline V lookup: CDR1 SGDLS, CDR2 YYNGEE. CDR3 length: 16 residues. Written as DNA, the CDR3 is TGTGCCAGCAGCGTAGGGGGGACTAGTTGGGTAGAGACCCAGTACTTC. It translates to CASSVGGTSWVETQYF.

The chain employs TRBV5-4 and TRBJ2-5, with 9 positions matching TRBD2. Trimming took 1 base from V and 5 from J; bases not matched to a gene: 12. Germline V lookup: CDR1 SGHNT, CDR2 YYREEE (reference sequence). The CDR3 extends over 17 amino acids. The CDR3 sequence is CASSLYEREARAETQYF. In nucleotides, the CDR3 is TGTGCCAGCAGCTTGTACGAGCGGGAGGCTAGGGCCGAGACCCAGTACTTC. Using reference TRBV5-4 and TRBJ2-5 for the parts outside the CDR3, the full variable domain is ETGVTQSPTHLIKTRGQQVTLRCSSQSGHNTVSWYQQALGQGPQFIFQYYREEENGRGNFPPRFSGLQFPNYSSELNVNALELDDSALYLCASSLYEREARAETQYFGPGTRLLVL.

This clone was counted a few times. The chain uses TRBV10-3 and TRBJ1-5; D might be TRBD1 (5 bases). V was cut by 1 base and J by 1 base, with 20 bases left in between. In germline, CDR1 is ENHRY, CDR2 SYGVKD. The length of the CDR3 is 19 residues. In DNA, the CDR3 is TGTGCCATCAGTGAGTGGTCGGGGGTAACCCCCAAAAGCAATCAGCCCCAGCATTTT. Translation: CAISEWSGVTPKSNQPQHF.

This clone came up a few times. CDR3 in DNA: TGTGCCAGCACTAAAGCGGAAATTCAGTACTTC. Encoded protein: CASTKAEIQYF. The rearrangement joins TRBV6-5 to TRBJ2-4; a possible D gene is TRBD2 (5 bases). V gave up 7 bases and J gave up 10 bases, with 11 bases separating them. The CDR3 sequence is 11 residues long. CDR1 and CDR2 from the germline V gene are MNHEY and SVGAGI.

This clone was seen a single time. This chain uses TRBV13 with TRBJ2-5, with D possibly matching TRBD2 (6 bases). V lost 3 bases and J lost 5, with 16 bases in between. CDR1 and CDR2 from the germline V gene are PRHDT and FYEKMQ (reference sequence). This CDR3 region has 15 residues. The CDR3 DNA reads TGTGCCAGCAGCTTCAGGGCGGGGATCACGGAGACCCAGTACTTC. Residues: CASSFRAGITETQYF.

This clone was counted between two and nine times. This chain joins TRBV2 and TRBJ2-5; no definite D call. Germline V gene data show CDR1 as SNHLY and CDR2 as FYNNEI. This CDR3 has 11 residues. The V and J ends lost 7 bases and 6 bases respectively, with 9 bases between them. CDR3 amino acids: CASIQSQTQYF. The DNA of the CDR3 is TGTGCCAGCATTCAGTCCCAGACCCAGTACTTC.

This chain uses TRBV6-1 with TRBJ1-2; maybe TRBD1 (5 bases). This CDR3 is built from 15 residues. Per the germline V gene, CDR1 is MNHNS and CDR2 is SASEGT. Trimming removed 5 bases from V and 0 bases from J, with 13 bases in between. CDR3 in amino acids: CASSRTGDANYGYTF. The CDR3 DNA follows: TGTGCCAGCAGTCGAACAGGAGATGCTAACTATGGCTACACCTTC.

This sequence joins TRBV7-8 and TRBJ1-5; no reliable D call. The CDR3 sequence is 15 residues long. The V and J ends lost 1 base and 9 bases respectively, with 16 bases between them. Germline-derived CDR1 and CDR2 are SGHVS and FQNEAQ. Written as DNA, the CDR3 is TGTGCCAGCAGCTTAGACCCCCGACGGGATTCGCCCCAGCATTTT. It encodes CASSLDPRRDSPQHF. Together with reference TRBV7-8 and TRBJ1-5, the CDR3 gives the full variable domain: GAGVSQSPRYKVAKRGQDVALRCDPISGHVSLFWYQQALGQGPEFLTYFQNEAQLDKSGLPSDRFFAERPEGSVSTLKIQRTQQEDSAVYLCASSLDPRRDSPQHFGDGTRLSIL.

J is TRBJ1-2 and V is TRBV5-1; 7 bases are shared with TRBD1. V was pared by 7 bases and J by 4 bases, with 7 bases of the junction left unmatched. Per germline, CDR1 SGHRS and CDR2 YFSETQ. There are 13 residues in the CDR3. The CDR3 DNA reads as TGCGCCAGCCCCGGGACAGTTACCTATGGCTACACCTTC. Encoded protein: CASPGTVTYGYTF.

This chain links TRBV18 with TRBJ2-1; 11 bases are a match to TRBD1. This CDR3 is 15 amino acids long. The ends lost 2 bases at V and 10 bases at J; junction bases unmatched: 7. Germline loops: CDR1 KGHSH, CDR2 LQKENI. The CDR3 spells CASSPVGTGGEEQFF. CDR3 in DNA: TGTGCCAGCTCACCAGTCGGGACAGGGGGGGAAGAGCAGTTCTTC.

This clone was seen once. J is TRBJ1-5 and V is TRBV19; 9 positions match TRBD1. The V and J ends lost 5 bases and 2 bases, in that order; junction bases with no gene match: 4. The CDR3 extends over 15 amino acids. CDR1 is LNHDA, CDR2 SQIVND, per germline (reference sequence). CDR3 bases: TGTGCCAGTAGTCAGACAGGGGGTCGCAATCAGCCCCAGCATTTT. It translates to CASSQTGGRNQPQHF. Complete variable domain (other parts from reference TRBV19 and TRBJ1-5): DGGITQSPKYLFRKEGQNVTLSCEQNLNHDAMYWYRQDPGQGLRLIYYSQIVNDFQKGDIAEGYSVSREKKESFPLTVTSAQKNPTAFYLCASSQTGGRNQPQHFGDGTRLSIL.

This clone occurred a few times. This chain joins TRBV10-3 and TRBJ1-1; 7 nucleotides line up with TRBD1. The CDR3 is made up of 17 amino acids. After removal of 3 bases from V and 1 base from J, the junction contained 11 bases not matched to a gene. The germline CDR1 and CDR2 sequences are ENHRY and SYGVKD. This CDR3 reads CAISDHTGVRENTEAFF. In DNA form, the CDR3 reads TGTGCCATCAGTGACCATACAGGGGTTCGGGAGAACACTGAAGCTTTCTTT.

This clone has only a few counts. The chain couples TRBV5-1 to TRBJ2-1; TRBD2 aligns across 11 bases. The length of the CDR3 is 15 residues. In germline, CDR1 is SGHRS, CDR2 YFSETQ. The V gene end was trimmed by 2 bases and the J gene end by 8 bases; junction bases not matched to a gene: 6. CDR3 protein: CASSFSGGAGDEQFF. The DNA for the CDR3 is TGCGCCAGCAGCTTTAGCGGGGGGGCTGGGGATGAGCAGTTCTTC. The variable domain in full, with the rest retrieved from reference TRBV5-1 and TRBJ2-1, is KAGVTQTPRYLIKTRGQQVTLSCSPISGHRSVSWYQQTPGQGLQFLFEYFSETQRNKGNFPGRFSGRQFSNSRSEMNVSTLELGDSALYLCASSFSGGAGDEQFFGPGTRLTVL.

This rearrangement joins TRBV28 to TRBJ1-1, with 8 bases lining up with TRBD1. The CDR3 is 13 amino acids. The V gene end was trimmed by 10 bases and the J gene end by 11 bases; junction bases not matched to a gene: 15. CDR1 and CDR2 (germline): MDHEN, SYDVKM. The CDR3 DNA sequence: TGTGCCACCAACCCGGGGACAGGCCCCCGGGCTTTCTTT. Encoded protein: CATNPGTGPRAFF.

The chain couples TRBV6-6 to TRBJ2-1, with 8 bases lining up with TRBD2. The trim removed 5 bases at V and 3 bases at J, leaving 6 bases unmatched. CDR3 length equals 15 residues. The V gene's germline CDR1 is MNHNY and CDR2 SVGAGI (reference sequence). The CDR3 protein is CASSQTSAGYNEQFF. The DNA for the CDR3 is TGTGCCAGCAGTCAGACTAGCGCCGGCTACAATGAGCAGTTCTTC.

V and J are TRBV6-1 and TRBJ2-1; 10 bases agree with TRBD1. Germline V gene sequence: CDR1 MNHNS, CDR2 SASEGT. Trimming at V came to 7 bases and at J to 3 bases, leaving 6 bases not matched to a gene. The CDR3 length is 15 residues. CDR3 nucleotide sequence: TGTGCCAGCACCCACCGGGACAGGGGCTACAATGAGCAGTTCTTC. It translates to CASTHRDRGYNEQFF.

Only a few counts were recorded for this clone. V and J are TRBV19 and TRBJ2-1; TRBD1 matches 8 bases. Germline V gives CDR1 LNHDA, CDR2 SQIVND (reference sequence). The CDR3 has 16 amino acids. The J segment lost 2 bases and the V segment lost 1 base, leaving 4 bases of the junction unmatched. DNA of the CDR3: TGTGCCAGTAGTATAGCCGGGGACAGGACCTACAATGAGCAGTTCTTC. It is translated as CASSIAGDRTYNEQFF. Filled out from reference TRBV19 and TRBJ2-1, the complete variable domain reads DGGITQSPKYLFRKEGQNVTLSCEQNLNHDAMYWYRQDPGQGLRLIYYSQIVNDFQKGDIAEGYSVSREKKESFPLTVTSAQKNPTAFYLCASSIAGDRTYNEQFFGPGTRLTVL.

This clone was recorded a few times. The chain's CDR3 is CASSRGQGWVEQFF. The CDR3 nucleotides read TGTGCCAGCAGTCGAGGACAGGGTTGGGTTGAGCAGTTCTTC. The rearrangement links TRBV4-2 to TRBJ2-1, with TRBD1 identical over 8 bases. CDR1 and CDR2 from the germline V gene are LGHNA and YNFKEQ. V was clipped by 6 bases and J by 9 bases; unmatched bases: 10. The CDR3 is 14 amino acids.